The rows below give T cell receptor beta chains drawn from one sample of a study of blood T cells in healthy people across ages. Each CDR3 protein is one row after TCRdb ran MiXCR on the 5' RACE reads. The table has 1.5 million to 2 million distinct CDR3 sequences, roughly 30% seen once. Sequenced material: blood. The receptors come from a woman aged 25 to 39 in good health. Each CDR3 is given with its conserved first and last residue. The D gene is left open where the match is weak. Rows give clone size only sometimes, using once, few, many, or a class for an expanded clone.

d_gene,abundance,j_gene,v_gene,CDR3aa,CDR3nt
TRBD2,-,TRBJ2-5,TRBV3-1,CASSRSGSWETQYF,TGTGCCAGCAGCCGTAGCGGGAGTTGGGAGACCCAGTACTTC
-,-,TRBJ1-5,TRBV27,CASTPTTVDQPQHF,TGTGCCAGCACCCCAACGACAGTTGATCAGCCCCAGCATTTT
TRBD2,many,TRBJ2-3,TRBV10-3,CAGGGAGTDTQYF,TGTGCCGGCGGGGGGGCCGGCACAGATACGCAGTATTTT
-,-,TRBJ2-1,TRBV28,CASRGFPIDEQFF,TGTGCCAGCAGGGGGTTCCCCATCGATGAGCAGTTCTTC
TRBD1,-,TRBJ2-7,TRBV9,CASSVGTGTSYEQYF,TGTGCCAGCAGCGTTGGGACAGGTACCTCCTACGAGCAGTACTTC
-,few,TRBJ2-5,TRBV25-1,CASSDPGRGSIQETQYF,TGTGCCAGCAGTGATCCTGGGCGGGGCAGCATCCAAGAGACCCAGTACTTC
-,many,TRBJ2-7,TRBV6-2/TRBV6-3,CASSYSRFDRSTYEQYF,TGTGCCAGCAGTTACTCGAGATTTGACAGGAGTACCTACGAGCAGTACTTC
TRBD1,-,TRBJ1-4,TRBV20-1,CSAPPGTGDEKLFF,TGCAGTGCGCCTCCCGGGACAGGAGATGAAAAACTGTTTTTT
TRBD1,few,TRBJ1-5,TRBV5-5,CASSLSEGGFQPQHF,TGTGCCAGCAGCTTGAGTGAAGGGGGCTTTCAGCCCCAGCATTTT
-,-,TRBJ2-6,TRBV9,CASSVGTGGGANVLTF,TGTGCCAGCAGCGTAGGGACGGGTGGTGGGGCCAACGTCCTGACTTTC